This T cell receptor (beta chain) was captured in a study of blood T cell repertoires in COVID-19. This clone was counted between two and nine times. Clones were read by immunoSEQ multiplex PCR, and TCRdb kept only the in-frame ones, dropping some. The table has over 70,000 clones, roughly 76% seen once. V shed 6 bases, J shed 0 bases, and the junction held 5 bases outside the gene matches. Germline CDR1 LNHDA, CDR2 SQIVND (reference sequence). This CDR3 is built from 15 residues. Sequenced material: peripheral blood. The chain uses TRBV19 and TRBJ1-3, with TRBD1 matching over 7 bases. This TCR was sampled from a man between 65 and 85 years old with active or convalescent COVID-19. CDR3 coding DNA: TGTGCCAGTAGCGCCGGGACAGACTCTGGAAACACCATATATTTT. This gives the protein CASSAGTDSGNTIYF.